A selection of T cell receptor beta chains follows, all from one sample in a study of T cell repertoires in cytomegalovirus infection. TCRdb re-derived calls from the reads in MiXCR, one entry per CDR3 protein. The data show around 530,000 distinct CDR3 sequences, with 26% seen just once and approximately 13% held by the top ten. The sequenced material came from PBMCs. The origin of the receptors is a human donor in good health (CMV status not recorded). Some clones in this sample may be carry-over from other donors' samples. Both conserved end residues are part of each CDR3. D genes are given only for firm matches. A clone size is listed for some rows: how often the clone was seen (once, few, many), or a class if it is expanded.

NA TRBJ1-1 NA TRBV25-1 TGTGCCAGCAGTGAAGGGACCAGGGTCTCCACTGAAGCTTTCTTT CASSEGTRVSTEAFF
TRBD1 TRBJ2-7 NA TRBV29-1 TGCAGCGTCGCCAGGGACAGGGGAGGAGACGAGCAGTACTTC CSVARDRGGDEQYF
NA TRBJ2-5 many TRBV7-2 TGTGCCAGCAGCTTAGCGGGAGCGTCCCAAGAGACCCAGTACTTC CASSLAGASQETQYF
NA TRBJ1-5 NA TRBV6-2/TRBV6-3 TGTGCCAGCGTAAGGGATGGCGGGCAGCCCCAGCATTTT CASVRDGGQPQHF
NA TRBJ1-6 few TRBV20-1 TGCAGTGCCTACCAGGGTAATTCACCCCTCCACTTT CSAYQGNSPLHF
NA TRBJ1-1 many TRBV7-6 TGTGCCAGCAGCTCAAATGTGCAGGGAAGGACTGAAGCTTTCTTT CASSSNVQGRTEAFF
NA TRBJ2-6 few TRBV9 TGTGCCAGCAGCGGGGGCTCTGGGGCCAACGTCCTGACTTTC CASSGGSGANVLTF
TRBD1 TRBJ1-1 NA TRBV19 TGTGCCAGTAGTGCACCAGGGGGCTGGGGCTCTGAAGCTTTCTTT CASSAPGGWGSEAFF
TRBD1 TRBJ1-3 few TRBV20-1 TGCAGTGCCTTTTCCCGAGGACAGGCCCTAGATTCTCGGGGAAACACCATATATTTT CSAFSRGQALDSRGNTIYF
TRBD2 TRBJ2-1 many TRBV7-2 TGTGCCAGCAGCACCCGGTTGGCGGGAGGCGGATACAATGAGCAGTTCTTC CASSTRLAGGGYNEQFF
TRBD1 TRBJ1-3 NA TRBV28 TGTGCCAGCAGCCGAGGGACAGCCCTATATTTT CASSRGTALYF
TRBD2 TRBJ2-3 few TRBV6-1 TGTGCCAGCAGGCGACTAGCGCCCACAGATACGCAGTATTTT CASRRLAPTDTQYF
NA TRBJ2-2 few TRBV4-1 TGCGCCAGCAGATACAGGGCTGACGGGGAGCTGTTTTTT CASRYRADGELFF
TRBD1 TRBJ1-5 NA TRBV19 TGTGCCAGTAGCGGAAGACAGGGGGACAATCAGCCCCAGCATTTT CASSGRQGDNQPQHF
NA TRBJ1-1 NA TRBV11-2 TGTGCCAGCAGCCCTGGGAGGGGCCGTGGGAACACTGAAGCTTTCTTT CASSPGRGRGNTEAFF
TRBD2 TRBJ2-2 NA TRBV7-3 TGTGCCAGCAGCTTACGACTAGCGGATATCACCGGGGAGCTGTTTTTT CASSLRLADITGELFF
NA TRBJ2-1 many TRBV7-9 TGTGCCAGCAGCCGAGGGTTGGGGTACAATGAGCAGTTCTTC CASSRGLGYNEQFF
NA TRBJ1-4 NA TRBV7-6 TGTGCCAGCAGCTTGAGGTGGACAGATGAAAAACTGTTTTTT CASSLRWTDEKLFF
NA TRBJ2-1 NA TRBV7-9 TGTGCCAGCAGCTTAGCTGTGGGGTGGACCCTTGTGGAGCAGTTCTTC CASSLAVGWTLVEQFF
NA TRBJ2-7 few TRBV2 TGTGCCAGCTCTACGGACGGAGGCTACGAGCAGTACTTC CASSTDGGYEQYF
NA TRBJ1-5 few TRBV19 TGTGCCAGCGGGACCCAAGCGTGGGGTGGCAATCAGCCCCAGCATTTT CASGTQAWGGNQPQHF
TRBD2 TRBJ2-1 NA TRBV7-8 TGTGCCAGCAGCTCAGGGACTAGCGAGTACAATGAGCAGTTCTTC CASSSGTSEYNEQFF
NA TRBJ2-3 NA TRBV15 TGTGCCACCATGGACGGGGTCACAGATACGCAGTATTTT CATMDGVTDTQYF
TRBD2 TRBJ2-1 NA TRBV20-1 TGCAGTGCTAGAGGCGCCGGGAGTAGCGGGAGGAATGAGCAGTTCTTC CSARGAGSSGRNEQFF
NA TRBJ2-1 NA TRBV28 TGTGCCAGCAGTTTTGCTACCTCCTACAATGAGCAGTTCTTC CASSFATSYNEQFF
TRBD1 TRBJ1-1 NA TRBV27 TGTGCCAGCAGTTTTACAGGGGCATTTGGGGACACTGAAGCTTTCTTT CASSFTGAFGDTEAFF
NA TRBJ2-3 NA TRBV15 TGTGCCGCATCTACTAGGAGCACAGATACGCAGTATTTT CAASTRSTDTQYF
TRBD2 TRBJ2-3 NA TRBV9 TGTGCCAGCAGCTCCTTGCGGGAGGATATTATTACGCAGTATTTT CASSSLREDIITQYF
NA TRBJ2-7 NA TRBV11-2 TGTGCCAGCAGCTTTTTAATCCCTTCTAGCTCCTACGAGCAGTACTTC CASSFLIPSSSYEQYF
NA TRBJ2-5 NA TRBV5-1 TGCGCCAGCAGCTTGGCCTGGTCAGTGCGCGAGACCCAGTACTTC CASSLAWSVRETQYF
NA TRBJ1-3 many TRBV7-2 TGTGCCAGCAGCGTTTCGAGTGGAAACACCATATATTTT CASSVSSGNTIYF
NA TRBJ1-2 many TRBV7-2 TGTGCCAGCAGCCCCCCTCCCCCAGGATTATATGGCTACACCTTC CASSPPPPGLYGYTF
NA TRBJ2-6 many TRBV7-2 TGTGCCAGCAGCTTAACGCTCCAGGACCTGGGGCCTGGGGCCAACGTCCTGACTTTC CASSLTLQDLGPGANVLTF
NA TRBJ2-7 NA TRBV28 TGTGCCAGCAGTTTTATTCTATCGGGCGAGCAGTACTTC CASSFILSGEQYF
NA TRBJ2-2 many TRBV7-9 TGTGCCAGCAGCTTAGAGTTTGGAACCGGGGAGCTGTTTTTT CASSLEFGTGELFF
TRBD2 TRBJ2-5 NA TRBV19 TGTGCCAGTAGTATAGGTGCGGGAGTGGAGACCCAGTACTTC CASSIGAGVETQYF
TRBD2 TRBJ2-1 NA TRBV27 TGTGCCAGCAAGGGGAGCGGGAGTAATTTACAGTTCTTC CASKGSGSNLQFF
NA TRBJ2-5 many TRBV7-2 TGTGCCAGCAGCTTCGTTAGGGAGACCCAGTACTTC CASSFVRETQYF
NA TRBJ2-3 many TRBV4-2 TGTGCCAGCAGCCAAGTTGATCCGGGAGGCACAGATACGCAGTATTTT CASSQVDPGGTDTQYF
NA TRBJ2-7 NA TRBV14 TGTGCCAGCAGCCACGGGCCTCAGCCCCCCTACGAGCAGTACTTC CASSHGPQPPYEQYF
NA TRBJ2-3 NA TRBV30 TGTGCCTGGAGTCCTGGTCCACCAGATACGCAGTATTTT CAWSPGPPDTQYF
NA TRBJ2-1 NA TRBV12-3/TRBV12-4 TGTGCCAGCACCCGGACCCGATACAATGAGCAGTTCTTC CASTRTRYNEQFF